This TCR beta chain was sequenced for a study of cytomegalovirus exposure and HLA in healthy donors. Study summary: A later analysis reported the same platform for the 100 to 150 validation repertoires and the roughly 630 first-cohort repertoires.

Note on this clone: Its antigen is still unknown.

The CDR3 contains 12 residues. V lost 7 bases and J lost 5; bases outside the gene matches: 4. Germline loops: CDR1 SNHLY, CDR2 FYNNEI. Study outcomes and limitations: The study put 150 or so TCR beta chains on its list as cytomegalovirus-associated.

Only in-frame clones appear in the TCRdb table, and some are missing; sequencing was by immunoSEQ multiplex PCR. The sample records 260,000 or so clones, roughly 90% being singletons. Material for sequencing was PBMCs. The chain uses TRBV2 and TRBJ2-7; 8 bases agree with TRBD1. This clonotype originated in a woman under 30 in good health and CMV-seronegative. The CDR3 protein is CASTWTGHEQYF. CDR3 bases: TGTGCCAGCACCTGGACAGGGCACGAGCAGTACTTC.